The 4 T cell receptor beta chains listed next were all sequenced from one sample in a study of blood T cell repertoires in COVID-19. TCRdb's table, derived via immunoSEQ multiplex PCR, lists solely in-frame clones and lacks some. The sample holds roughly 440,000 clones, more than 70% seen once. Sequenced input: peripheral blood. The receptors were gathered from a woman in her 50s with COVID-19, enrolled during active disease.

This clone was detected only once. The chain couples TRBV5-1 to TRBJ1-2, with D maybe TRBD1 (6 bases). Trimming took 3 bases from V and 0 from J, leaving 15 bases between them. This CDR3 has 16 amino acids. Germline CDR1 and CDR2: SGHRS and YFSETQ. The CDR3 sequence: CASSSRGDDANYGYTF. The CDR3 DNA reads as TGCGCCAGCAGCTCCAGGGGCGACGATGCTAACTATGGCTACACCTTC.

The chain couples TRBV7-6 to TRBJ1-1; D gene ambiguous. This CDR3 is 13 amino acids long. V was cut by 0 bases and J by 5 bases, with 7 bases left in between. Per germline, CDR1 SGHVS and CDR2 FNYEAQ. The CDR3 sequence: CASSLAYSTEAFF. For the CDR3, the DNA is TGTGCCAGCAGCTTAGCGTATAGTACTGAAGCTTTCTTT.

The V and J genes are TRBV30 and TRBJ1-6, with 10 bases lining up with TRBD1. V trimming: 2 bases; J trimming: 9 bases; junction bases outside the gene matches: 7. Germline V lookup: CDR1 GTSNPN, CDR2 SVGIG (reference sequence). The CDR3 loop spans 15 amino acids. The CDR3 here is CAWSPFGQGGSPLHF. In DNA form, the CDR3 reads TGTGCCTGGAGTCCCTTCGGACAGGGGGGTTCACCCCTCCACTTT.

CDR3 protein: CASTTGTNYGYTF. CDR3 nucleotides: TGTGCCAGTACCACAGGTACTAACTATGGCTACACCTTC. J is TRBJ1-2 and V is TRBV19; tentatively, D is TRBD1 (5 bases). This CDR3 is 13 amino acids long. CDR1 is LNHDA and CDR2 is SQIVND in the germline V gene (reference sequence). Trimming shortened V by 7 bases and J by 0 bases, and 9 bases separated the two germline ends.